These 13 T cell receptor beta chains came from one sample sequenced in a study of OX40 agonist ivuxolimab in advanced cancers. Libraries came from the immunoSEQ multiplex PCR assay. Here the immuneACCESS table is served through TCRdb, limited to in-frame sequences with V and J called. Missing clones are a known gap in these copies; in checked studies unresolved V genes cover under half, and the rest lacks a known reason. For this sample there are more than 45,000 clones; roughly 85% appear just once. In total, the top ten clones hold nearly 0.9% of the sample. The specimen comprised CD4+ or CD8+ T cells sorted from blood, sampled in a trial of the OX40 agonist ivuxolimab. The source is an adult with an advanced solid tumor such as melanoma, head and neck, liver or kidney cancer.

The chain carries TRBV28 and TRBJ1-4, with D perhaps matching TRBD1 (6 bases). The germline V gene encodes CDR1 MDHEN and CDR2 SYDVKM. The CDR3 totals 15 residues. V shed 5 bases and J shed 8 bases, with 18 bases lying between them. CDR3 bases: TGTGCCAGCAGTGCCACAGGGCCCAGGGGCGAAAAACTGTTTTTT. Translation gives CASSATGPRGEKLFF.

CDR3 in DNA: TGTGCCAGCAGCGCCAGACTAGCGGGAGAGGTCGAGCAGTACTTC. Protein sequence: CASSARLAGEVEQYF. The chain is built from TRBV11-2 and TRBJ2-7, with TRBD2 matching over 12 bases. V shed 5 bases, J shed 6 bases, and the junction held 8 bases outside the gene matches. Germline V gives CDR1 SGHAT, CDR2 FQNNGV. CDR3 length: 15 amino acids.

This clone showed up just once. This rearrangement joins TRBV7-9 to TRBJ2-2; D assignment may be TRBD1 or TRBD2 (7 bases each). Germline CDR1 reads SEHNR; CDR2 reads FQNEAQ (reference sequence). V dropped 5 bases and J dropped 4 bases, with 17 bases sitting between them. This CDR3 contains 16 residues. The CDR3 bases are TGTGCCAGCAGCCCCCAGGGGGGGCTTGGCACCGGGGAGCTGTTTTTT. Protein product: CASSPQGGLGTGELFF.

CDR3 coding DNA: TGTGCCGGGGGGTACCAAGGCTCCTACAATGAGCAGTTCTTC. Translation gives CAGGYQGSYNEQFF. The chain carries TRBV7-9 and TRBJ2-1; weak D call: TRBD2 (6 bases). This CDR3 is 14 amino acids long. The V end was cut by 11 bases, the J end by 0 bases, with 14 bases between. The germline V gene has CDR1 SEHNR and CDR2 FQNEAQ (reference sequence).

The V and J genes are TRBV18 and TRBJ2-3, with 9 positions matching TRBD2. V trimming: 5 bases; J trimming: 2 bases; junction bases outside the gene matches: 5. Germline CDR1 KGHSH, CDR2 LQKENI. The CDR3 contains 15 residues. The CDR3 protein is CASSARLADTDTQYF. The CDR3 region has the DNA TGTGCCAGCTCAGCCCGACTAGCGGACACAGATACGCAGTATTTT. The variable domain in full, completed from reference TRBV18 and TRBJ2-3, reads NAGVMQNPRHLVRRRGQEARLRCSPMKGHSHVYWYRQLPEEGLKFMVYLQKENIIDESGMPKERFSAEFPKEGPSILRIQQVVRGDSAAYFCASSARLADTDTQYFGPGTRLTVL.

This CDR3 reads CASTREGYEQYF. As DNA, the CDR3 is TGTGCCAGCACCAGGGAGGGATACGAGCAGTACTTC. V gene TRBV2 combines with J gene TRBJ2-7; 7 nucleotides align to TRBD2. The CDR3 contains 12 residues. From germline, CDR1 is SNHLY and CDR2 FYNNEI. The V and J ends lost 7 bases and 4 bases, in that order; junction bases with no gene match: 4.

Only one count was recorded for this clone. This chain joins TRBV5-6 and TRBJ2-5; 7 bases align to TRBD1. The germline V gene encodes CDR1 SGHDT and CDR2 YYEEEE. Trimming removed 4 bases from V and 5 bases from J; junction bases left unmatched: 14. The CDR3 spans 16 residues. The CDR3 nucleotides are TGTGCCAGCAGCCCGCCCCACAGGGGCAGATCGGAGACCCAGTACTTC. Encoded protein: CASSPPHRGRSETQYF.

This clone was seen just once. The chain employs TRBV11-2 and TRBJ2-2; D remains ambiguous. This CDR3 is built from 13 residues. V lost 1 base and J 5 bases, leaving 5 bases between the germline ends. Germline V lookup: CDR1 SGHAT, CDR2 FQNNGV. DNA for the CDR3: TGTGCCAGCAGCTTAGTGGTGACCGGGGAGCTGTTTTTT. As protein: CASSLVVTGELFF.

The chain links TRBV7-9 to TRBJ2-1; tentative D call: TRBD1 (6 bases). The germline V gene encodes CDR1 SEHNR and CDR2 FQNEAQ (reference sequence). V was trimmed by 10 bases and J by 1 base, leaving 17 bases between them. The CDR3 totals 15 residues. CDR3 residues: CAINDRQGSYNEQFF. The CDR3 DNA follows: TGTGCCATCAACGACAGGCAGGGGTCCTACAATGAGCAGTTCTTC.

In this sample, this clone turned up once. The same CDR3 also results from other DNA sequences found in this sample. V is TRBV6-1 and J is TRBJ1-1; D is ambiguous. Germline V gene sequence: CDR1 MNHNS, CDR2 SASEGT. Trimming removed 11 bases from V and 5 bases from J, with 12 bases in between. The length of the CDR3 is 11 residues. The CDR3 DNA sequence: TGTGCCCACCACGCGAATACTGAAGCTTTCTTT. Translation: CAHHANTEAFF.

The chain recombines TRBV7-6 with TRBJ2-7; D is perhaps TRBD2 (7 bases). The CDR3 runs to 12 residues. Trimming removed 5 bases at V and 4 bases at J, with 9 bases between. In germline, CDR1 is SGHVS, CDR2 FNYEAQ. The CDR3 reads CASSRGAYEQYF. The CDR3 DNA sequence: TGTGCCAGCAGCCGGGGGGCATACGAGCAGTACTTC.

This chain joins TRBV20-1 and TRBJ2-7, with D unclear. CDR3 size: 11 residues. Germline loops: CDR1 DFQATT, CDR2 SNEGSKA (reference sequence). The V end lost 1 base, the J end lost 4 bases, and 5 bases lay between the germline ends. The CDR3 DNA is TGCAGTGCTAGAGTCCAATACGAGCAGTACTTC. Its translation is CSARVQYEQYF.

This clone showed up just a few times. V is TRBV25-1 and J is TRBJ1-1; unclear D gene. CDR1 is MGHDK and CDR2 is SYGVNS in the germline V gene. Deletions cut 3 bases from V and 6 bases from J, with 11 bases between. CDR3 size: 13 residues. The CDR3 region has the DNA TGTGCCAGCAGTGACGCCAGTCACCCTGAAGCTTTCTTT. It specifies CASSDASHPEAFF.